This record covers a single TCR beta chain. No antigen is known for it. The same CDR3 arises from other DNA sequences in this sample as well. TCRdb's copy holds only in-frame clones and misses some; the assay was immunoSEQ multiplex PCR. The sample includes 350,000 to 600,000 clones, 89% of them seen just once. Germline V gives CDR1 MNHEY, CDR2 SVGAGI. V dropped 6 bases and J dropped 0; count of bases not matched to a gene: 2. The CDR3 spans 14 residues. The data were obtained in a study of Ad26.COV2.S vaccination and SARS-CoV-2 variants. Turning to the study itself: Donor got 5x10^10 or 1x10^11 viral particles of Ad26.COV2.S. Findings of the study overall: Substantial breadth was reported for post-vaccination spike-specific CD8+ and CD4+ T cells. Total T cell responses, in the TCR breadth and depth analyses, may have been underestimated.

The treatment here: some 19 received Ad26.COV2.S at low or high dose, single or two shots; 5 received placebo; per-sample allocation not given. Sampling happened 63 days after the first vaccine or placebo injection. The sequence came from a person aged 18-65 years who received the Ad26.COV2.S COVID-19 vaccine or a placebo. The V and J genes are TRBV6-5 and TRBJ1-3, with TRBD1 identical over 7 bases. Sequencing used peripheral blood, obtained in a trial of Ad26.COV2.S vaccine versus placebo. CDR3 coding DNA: TGTGCCAGCAGGGCAGGGGGCTCTGGAAACACCATATATTTT. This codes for CASRAGGSGNTIYF.